These 8 T cell receptor beta chains came from one sample sequenced in a study of graft-versus-host responses after intestinal transplantation. Their antigens remain unidentified. TCRdb's table, derived via immunoSEQ multiplex PCR, lists solely in-frame clones and lacks some. The sample has some 88,000 clones; approximately 94% are singletons. Material: unstimulated CD8+ T cells sorted from spleen or lymph node cells, obtained before intestinal transplant. The receptors originated from a human donor who received an intestinal transplant.

The V call is TRBV14, the J call TRBJ1-2; D is perhaps TRBD1 (6 bases). CDR3 length equals 16 residues. Germline values: CDR1 SGHDN, CDR2 FVKESK. Trimming took off 0 bases at V and 0 bases at J, with 11 bases between the two ends. The CDR3 DNA follows: TGTGCCAGCAGCCAAGAAAGGGACACTGCTAACTATGGCTACACCTTC. As protein: CASSQERDTANYGYTF.

The gene calls are TRBV19 and TRBJ2-7; TRBD1 matches at 7 bases. This CDR3 is built from 15 residues. The trim removed 2 bases at V and 1 base at J, leaving 5 bases unmatched. CDR1 LNHDA and CDR2 SQIVND come from the germline V gene (reference sequence). The CDR3 bases are TGTGCCAGTAGTATATCAGGGGACAGATCCTACGAGCAGTACTTC. This codes for CASSISGDRSYEQYF.

V usage is TRBV4-3 and J usage is TRBJ1-5, with a weak D call TRBD1 (5 bases). V lost 0 bases, J lost 6 bases, and 18 bases lay in between. Germline V gene data show CDR1 as LGHNA and CDR2 as YSLEER. This CDR3 is 17 amino acids long. The CDR3 bases are TGCGCCAGCAGCCAAGATCTTTCTAGCGCAGGGATTCAGCCCCAGCATTTT. This encodes CASSQDLSSAGIQPQHF.

This clone was found once. V gene TRBV4-3 combines with J gene TRBJ1-1; D is unclear. The CDR3 spans 15 residues. Trimming left V 1 base short and J 2 bases short, with 11 bases between. The germline CDR1 and CDR2 sequences are LGHNA and YSLEER. Here the CDR3 reads CASSQAMDSNTEAFF. The CDR3 nucleotides read TGCGCCAGCAGCCAAGCTATGGACTCCAACACTGAAGCTTTCTTT.

The chain joins TRBV30 to TRBJ2-7, with D possibly matching TRBD2 (6 bases). This CDR3 has 15 amino acids. The V end lost 0 bases, the J end lost 0 bases, and 12 bases lay between the germline ends. CDR1 is GTSNPN, CDR2 SVGIG, per germline (reference sequence). CDR3 loop: CAWSVGGRSSYEQYF. CDR3 nucleotide sequence: TGTGCCTGGAGTGTCGGGGGACGGAGCTCCTACGAGCAGTACTTC.

This clone was counted a single time. The chain carries TRBV5-1 and TRBJ2-7; D is unresolved. CDR1 is SGHRS, CDR2 YFSETQ, per germline. This CDR3 spans 14 amino acids. Trimming stripped 2 bases from V and 0 bases from J, with 9 bases between. This chain's CDR3 is CASSLGGLSYEQYF. CDR3 in DNA: TGCGCCAGCAGCTTAGGCGGCCTCTCCTACGAGCAGTACTTC.

The chain carries TRBV2 and TRBJ2-7; 7 bases are a match to TRBD1. The CDR3 has 14 residues. V lost 6 bases, J lost 2 bases, and 7 bases stayed unmatched. From germline, CDR1 is SNHLY and CDR2 FYNNEI. Here the CDR3 reads CASRPGQLAYEQYF. DNA for the CDR3: TGTGCCAGCAGACCGGGACAGCTGGCCTACGAGCAGTACTTC. The full variable domain, completed using reference TRBV2 and TRBJ2-7, is EPEVTQTPSHQVTQMGQEVILRCVPISNHLYFYWYRQILGQKVEFLVSFYNNEISEKSEIFDDQFSVERPDGSNFTLKIRSTKLEDSAMYFCASRPGQLAYEQYFGPGTRLTVT.

This sequence joins TRBV6-1 and TRBJ2-7; D perhaps matches TRBD2 (6 bases). Germline V gene lookup returns CDR1 MNHNS and CDR2 SASEGT. Trimming pared 1 base from V and 1 base from J, leaving 11 bases between. The CDR3 consists of 15 residues. The CDR3 spells CASSEGWGDSYEQYF. The CDR3, as DNA: TGTGCCAGCAGTGAAGGCTGGGGGGATTCCTACGAGCAGTACTTC.